This note documents a single TCR beta chain sequence. Its antigen remains unidentified. It was CD45RO-negative cells, positively selected for CCR7, that made up naive CD8 cells, with terminally differentiated effector memory CD45RA+ cells excluded. This CDR3 contains 14 residues. V was clipped by 3 bases and J by 1 base, with 12 bases between them. Germline lookup yields CDR1 SQVTM and CDR2 ANQGSEA. Across several immunoSEQ plates, the genomic DNA of each subset was split evenly. Using immunoSEQ multiplex PCR, the repertoire was profiled, and TCRdb retains in-frame clones only, with some absent. The table lists 550,000 to 600,000 clones, 98% of them singletons. The source of the sample is a study of shared clonotypes between healthy human individuals. Regarding the study as a whole: Non-shared clonotypes had lower generation probabilities than those shared by all four donors. How much donors shared clonotypes was expected to be affected by sequencing depth. The researchers took only blood, and tissue repertoires probably look different.

The sequence was collected from a man aged 25-45 years in good health. V gene TRBV29-1 combines with J gene TRBJ1-1, with D possibly TRBD1 on 6 matching bases. Sequencing was done on a sample of naive CD8+ T cells sorted from blood. The CDR3 here is CSVEARTENTEAFF. The CDR3 bases are TGCAGCGTTGAGGCACGGACAGAGAACACTGAAGCTTTCTTT.